These 8 T cell receptor beta chains were sequenced from one sample in a study of spatial heterogeneity in lung cancer. The time point here: sample taken at primary tumor resection. Researchers sequenced whole RNA taken from tumor, nontumor lung or frozen PBMC without sorting. TCRdb called the 5' RACE reads again in MiXCR, with one record for every CDR3 protein. The table has more than 20,000 distinct CDR3 sequences, 4.6% seen once. Sequences were derived from PBMCs, sampled at surgery. The receptors shown here come from a male donor with early-stage non-small cell lung cancer.

This clonotype was found many times. J is TRBJ2-5 and V is TRBV3-1; no reliable D call. With 2 bases removed from V and 5 bases from J, the gap between germline ends came to 3 bases. Per germline, CDR1 LGHDT and CDR2 YNNKEL (reference sequence). The CDR3 loop spans 11 amino acids. CDR3 DNA sequence: TGTGCCAGCAGCCAACGGGAGACCCAGTACTTC. This codes for CASSQRETQYF.

This clonotype came up many times. The chain has TRBV5-1 and TRBJ2-7, with D unresolved. Trimming took 2 bases from V and 1 from J, leaving 7 bases between them. The CDR3 runs 13 residues. Germline V gives CDR1 SGHRS, CDR2 YFSETQ. CDR3 in amino acids: CASSFQSSYEQYF. Here the CDR3 DNA reads TGCGCCAGCAGCTTCCAGAGTTCCTACGAGCAGTACTTC.

This clonotype was seen many times. Written as DNA, the CDR3 is TGTGCCAGCAGTCCCCTTTCGAGCACAGATACGCAGTATTTT. This sequence encodes CASSPLSSTDTQYF. The chain has TRBV27 and TRBJ2-3, with D unclear. Germline V gene data show CDR1 as MNHEY and CDR2 as SMNVEV (reference sequence). The CDR3 covers 14 residues. With 5 bases removed from V and 0 bases from J, the gap between germline ends came to 9 bases.

This clonotype was observed many times. The V and J genes are TRBV6-6 and TRBJ2-5, with D possibly being TRBD2 (6 bases). This CDR3 has 15 residues. Deletions cut 6 bases from V and 5 bases from J, with 19 bases between. Germline V gene sequence: CDR1 MNHNY, CDR2 SVGAGI (reference sequence). CDR3 protein: CASSQPQAGGETQYF. CDR3 coding DNA: TGTGCCAGCAGCCAACCTCAAGCAGGAGGGGAGACCCAGTACTTC.

This clonotype was seen only a few times. This sequence joins TRBV18 and TRBJ2-3; D ambiguous. Per the germline V gene, CDR1 is KGHSH and CDR2 is LQKENI. V was trimmed by 6 bases and J by 6 bases, leaving 16 bases between them. The CDR3 has 14 residues. CDR3 in amino acids: CASSPYENRDTQYF. CDR3 bases: TGTGCCAGCTCCCCGTATGAAAACCGCGATACGCAGTATTTT.

This clonotype has at least ten counts. This chain uses TRBV3-1 with TRBJ2-3, with TRBD2 matching 10 bases. The CDR3 runs 15 residues. The germline CDR1 and CDR2 sequences are LGHDT and YNNKEL (reference sequence). J lost 5 bases, V lost 4 bases, and 6 bases had no gene match. The CDR3 DNA follows: TGTGCCAGCAGCCGAGCGGGGGGGTCGATAGATACGCAGTATTTT. This encodes CASSRAGGSIDTQYF.

This clonotype was counted ten times or more. The chain carries TRBV24-1 and TRBJ2-1; perhaps TRBD2 as D (5 bases). Between the trimmed V and J ends, which lost 4 bases and 0 bases, there was a span of 12 bases. This CDR3 has 16 residues. CDR1 KGHDR and CDR2 SFDVKD come from the germline V gene. Here the CDR3 DNA reads TGTGCCACCAGTGACACAGCGGCGAGCTCCTACAATGAGCAGTTCTTC. Its translation is CATSDTAASSYNEQFF.

This clonotype was seen ten or more times. The rearrangement joins TRBV6-2 or TRBV6-3 to TRBJ2-6; 9 positions match TRBD1. CDR1 and CDR2 (germline): MNHEY, SVGEGT. Unmatched junction bases numbered 6, after V lost 4 bases and J lost 2 bases. The CDR3 spans 17 residues. CDR3: CASSSGDRATGANVLTF. DNA of the CDR3: TGTGCCAGCAGTTCGGGGGACAGGGCTACTGGGGCCAACGTCCTGACTTTC.